This TCR beta chain was recovered during a study of human T cells and chemical hapten exposure. The time point denotes: patch test 1, 2 weeks after DPC sensitization. As to treatment: therapeutic diphenylcyclopropenone sensitization with weekly scalp DPC. Trimming took 6 bases from V and 4 from J, leaving 15 bases between them. The CDR3 consists of 14 residues. The germline V gene encodes CDR1 SNHLY and CDR2 FYNNEI. This clonotype was seen ten or more times. TCRdb re-derived calls from the RACE reads in MiXCR, one entry per CDR3 protein. There are tens of thousands of distinct CDR3 sequences in the sample; 9.8% occur only once, and 3.3% lies in the top ten.

The sequence was collected from a woman aged 40 to 50 with alopecia areata. Some clones in this sample may be carry-over from other donors' samples. The sample here was whole blood, taken in connection with sensitization to the hapten diphenylcyclopropenone (DPC). V usage is TRBV2 and J usage is TRBJ2-5; D perhaps matches TRBD1 (6 bases). CDR3 nucleotides: TGTGCCAGCAGCGCTACAGGGAGCTCAGAGACCCAGTACTTC. Its translation is CASSATGSSETQYF.